This T cell receptor beta chain was profiled in a study of beta chain features in type 1 diabetes. The CDR3 loop spans 11 amino acids. Trimming took 8 bases from V and 5 from J, leaving 7 bases between them. CDR1 and CDR2 from the germline V gene are MDHEN and SYDVKM. Study conclusions and caveats: cDNA-based sequencing might over-represent cells highly expressing TCR.

Expressed TCRB transcripts got sequenced, as all isolated RNA was reverse transcribed. Generated by immunoSEQ multiplex PCR, the TCRdb table keeps only in-frame clones and is missing some. The sample has 900,000 or so clones; under 20% are singletons. The single heparinised draw taken from each donor contained around 100 mL of blood on average. This clone has only a few counts. The antigen is unknown. The source material was naive CD4+ T cells from blood. The clonotype was recovered from a young woman in good health. The chain has TRBV28 and TRBJ2-1; no reliable D call. CDR3 amino acids: CASRQNNEQFF. CDR3 nucleotide sequence: TGTGCCAGCCGACAAAACAATGAGCAGTTCTTC.